The 8 T cell receptor beta chains given below trace back to one sample, sequenced in a study of Ad26.COV2.S vaccination and SARS-CoV-2 variants. Treatment of the sample: about 20 received Ad26.COV2.S at low or high dose, single or two shots; roughly five received placebo; per-sample allocation not given. Day 63 following the first vaccine or placebo injection was when the samples were taken. Libraries were prepared by immunoSEQ multiplex PCR; TCRdb keeps only in-frame clonotypes and omits some of them. The sample includes about 480,000 clones, around 88% seen only once; the top ten take 9.5% to 15%. This specimen consisted of peripheral blood, obtained in a trial of Ad26.COV2.S vaccine versus placebo. The source of these receptors is a person between 18 and 65 years old who received the Ad26.COV2.S COVID-19 vaccine or a placebo.

This clone has just one count. CDR3 coding DNA: TGTGCCAGCAGTTCCAGGGAGCAGTTCTTC. Translating it yields CASSSREQFF. V gene TRBV28 combines with J gene TRBJ2-1; unclear D gene. The CDR3 covers 10 residues. The V end lost 4 bases, the J end lost 10 bases, and 5 bases lay between the germline ends. Germline V gene lookup returns CDR1 MDHEN and CDR2 SYDVKM.

The V gene is TRBV5-5, the J gene TRBJ2-2; D perhaps matches TRBD1 (6 bases). V was shortened by 3 bases and J by 4 bases, with 16 bases between the two germline ends. CDR1 and CDR2 (germline): SGHKS, YYEKEE (reference sequence). The CDR3 runs to 16 residues. The CDR3 DNA reads as TGTGCCAGCAGCTCACTGGGGGCGGGCGGCACCGGGGAGCTGTTTTTT. This translates into CASSSLGAGGTGELFF.

The V call is TRBV6-5, the J call TRBJ2-3, with 9 nucleotides matching TRBD2. Germline V gives CDR1 MNHEY, CDR2 SVGAGI. The CDR3 spans 15 residues. The V gene end was trimmed by 5 bases and the J gene end by 4 bases; junction bases not matched to a gene: 7. Here the CDR3 reads CASSLAGGPSDTQYF. Here the CDR3 DNA reads TGTGCCAGCAGTCTGGCGGGAGGGCCCTCAGATACGCAGTATTTT.

In DNA, the CDR3 is TGCGCCAGCAGCTTGGGCCCCCTAGGGGGCACGAACACTGAAGCTTTCTTT. As protein: CASSLGPLGGTNTEAFF. V gene TRBV5-1 combines with J gene TRBJ1-1, with 7 bases identical to TRBD1. CDR3 length: 17 amino acids. Germline assignment: CDR1 SGHRS and CDR2 YFSETQ. The V and J ends lost 0 bases and 1 base, in that order; junction bases with no gene match: 9.

CDR3 sequence (DNA): TGTGCCACCAGTGAGGTCGTGGGTTGGGGCGAGACCCAGTACTTC. Its protein product is CATSEVVGWGETQYF. The chain links TRBV24-1 to TRBJ2-5; maybe TRBD1 (5 bases). The CDR3 has 15 residues. CDR1 KGHDR and CDR2 SFDVKD come from the germline V gene. The V and J ends lost 4 bases and 5 bases respectively, with 16 bases between them.

J is TRBJ1-2 and V is TRBV7-8, with unresolved D. V was trimmed by 1 base and J by 5 bases, leaving 17 bases between them. The V gene's germline CDR1 is SGHVS and CDR2 FQNEAQ. The CDR3 is 16 residues long. The CDR3 is CASSLGARTADYGYTF. The DNA for the CDR3 is TGTGCCAGCAGCTTAGGGGCCCGGACGGCTGATTATGGCTACACCTTC.

The chain couples TRBV7-2 to TRBJ2-1; D is possibly TRBD1 (6 bases). The V gene's germline CDR1 is SGHTA and CDR2 FQGNSA. V lost 6 bases to trimming and J lost 12 bases, with 9 bases between them. The CDR3 spans 10 residues. The CDR3 spells CASRRGRQFF. The CDR3 bases are TGTGCCAGCAGAAGGGGGAGGCAGTTCTTC.

The V call is TRBV7-9, the J call TRBJ2-1, with D unresolved. The CDR3 runs to 14 residues. V dropped 0 bases and J dropped 5 bases, with 8 bases sitting between them. Germline V CDR1 and CDR2: SEHNR, FQNEAQ (reference sequence). CDR3 sequence (DNA): TGTGCCAGCAGCTTAGCGGGTCTAGACAATGAGCAGTTCTTC. Its protein is CASSLAGLDNEQFF.